The rows below give T cell receptor beta chains drawn from one sample of a study of control samples from healthy donors and cancer patients. Using immunoSEQ multiplex PCR, the repertoire was profiled, and TCRdb retains in-frame clones only, with some absent. The sample carries about 120,000 clones, over 75% recorded once. The material sequenced was blood. These receptors were taken from a man younger than 35 in good health. Both conserved end residues are part of each CDR3. The order of the fields is V gene, J gene, clone size, CDR3 protein. Rows may omit the clone size; those that give it use once, few, many or a size class.

TRBV13,TRBJ1-1,once,CASSPSGTGTTEAFF
TRBV25-1,TRBJ2-7,-,CASSGQGSYEQYF
TRBV5-4,TRBJ1-1,-,CASSAGQGRTEAFF
TRBV6-6,TRBJ1-2,-,CASSRTQVGLERYGYTF
TRBV7-9,TRBJ1-1,-,CASSRSATGYTEAFF
TRBV25-1,TRBJ2-7,many,CASTTPGLAGGQQYF
TRBV13,TRBJ2-1,-,CASSLPVTSGRRGEQFF
TRBV27,TRBJ2-2,-,CASSDRLAGMGELFF
TRBV7-2,TRBJ2-5,-,CASSLAPPHRGGETQYF
TRBV19,TRBJ2-5,-,CASSELAGTQETQYF
TRBV6-6,TRBJ1-1,-,CASRRDSEAFF
TRBV5-1,TRBJ2-7,-,CASSLAPRLAGSSSYEQYF
TRBV9,TRBJ1-6,-,CASSVAGARGALHF
TRBV18,TRBJ1-1,-,CASSPGRNTEAFF
TRBV7-2,TRBJ1-5,-,CASSLLGPNQPQHF
TRBV19,TRBJ2-3,-,CASSRQTLRTDTQYF
TRBV24-1,TRBJ1-2,-,CATSQTGNEGYTF
TRBV28,TRBJ1-3,-,CASSLARYSGNTIYF
TRBV5-1,TRBJ2-7,-,CASSLGTSGYEQYF
TRBV5-1,TRBJ2-1,-,CASSLTPGLAGGITYNEQFF
TRBV7-6,TRBJ2-7,-,CASSYEQYF
TRBV27,TRBJ2-7,-,CASSPGQAPLYEQYF
TRBV7-2,TRBJ2-1,-,CASSATSGSSQFF
TRBV27,TRBJ1-1,-,CASSLGRDTEAFF
TRBV5-5,TRBJ1-4,once,CASSPEPGQPNEKLFF
TRBV12-3/TRBV12-4,TRBJ1-1,-,CASSLTGRTEAFF
TRBV7-8,TRBJ2-5,-,CASSPPRGETQYF
TRBV4-3,TRBJ1-1,-,CASSRGAPGLNTEAFF
TRBV15,TRBJ1-5,-,CATSSVGQAIQPQHF
TRBV5-4,TRBJ1-1,-,CASSLRSGTGSTEAFF
TRBV7-3,TRBJ1-2,once,CASSLRTESILLDGYTF
TRBV29-1,TRBJ2-3,-,CTSLKGSGTDTQYF
TRBV4-1,TRBJ1-1,few,CASSAIRGHTEAFF
TRBV10-3,TRBJ2-5,-,CAISGEEGAAGIKETQYF
TRBV7-6,TRBJ1-5,-,CASSYGPGGSNQPQHF
TRBV19,TRBJ1-3,-,CASAQGVRNTIYF
TRBV11-3,TRBJ2-2,-,CASSLSTGPGELFF
TRBV6-5,TRBJ2-7,once,CASRTGFTYEQYF
TRBV7-9,TRBJ1-1,-,CASSQMAAMNTEAFF
TRBV13,TRBJ2-2,few,CASSLAAGRNTGELFF
TRBV28,TRBJ1-4,-,CASSFPGTGNEKLFF